This T cell receptor beta chain was sequenced during a study of spatial heterogeneity in lung cancer. TCRdb reprocessed the 5' RACE reads via MiXCR and lists one record per CDR3 protein. The sample carries about 38,000 distinct CDR3 sequences, 7.5% to 8% recorded once. This clonotype was observed many times. The length of the CDR3 is 16 residues. CDR1 and CDR2 from the germline V gene are DFQATT and SNEGSKA (reference sequence). Trimming removed 5 bases from V and 5 bases from J; junction bases left unmatched: 6. The time point was: sample taken at primary tumor resection. Unsorted whole RNA samples from tumor, nontumor lung or frozen PBMC were sequenced.

The receptor was isolated from a male donor with early-stage non-small cell lung cancer. The rearrangement links TRBV20-1 to TRBJ2-2; 15 bases align to TRBD2. This specimen was PBMCs, taken at surgery. The CDR3 spells CSAEKGLAGGTGELFF. The CDR3 DNA is TGCAGTGCTGAAAAGGGACTAGCGGGAGGAACCGGGGAGCTGTTTTTT.